This paragraph reports one T cell receptor (beta chain). This record belongs to a study of blood T cell repertoires in COVID-19. About the study: There were acute and convalescent COVID-19 samples, and they came from the United States, Italy and Spain. The analysed material was cDNA or gDNA that came from T cells, B-cell-depleted T cells, or PBMCs.

The V and J ends lost 6 bases and 0 bases, in that order; junction bases with no gene match: 8. The V gene's germline CDR1 is MNHEY and CDR2 SMNVEV (reference sequence). The CDR3 covers 16 residues. The repertoire was sequenced with immunoSEQ multiplex PCR; TCRdb's copy has only in-frame clones and lacks some. Of about 55,000 clones in the sample, roughly 90% were seen once. V is TRBV27 and J is TRBJ2-1; TRBD2 aligns across 7 bases. The sequence came from an older man with acute or convalescent COVID-19. Sequencing was performed on peripheral blood. CDR3 sequence: CASRPVGLSSYNEQFF. The DNA for the CDR3 is TGTGCCAGCAGACCCGTGGGACTAAGCTCCTACAATGAGCAGTTCTTC.